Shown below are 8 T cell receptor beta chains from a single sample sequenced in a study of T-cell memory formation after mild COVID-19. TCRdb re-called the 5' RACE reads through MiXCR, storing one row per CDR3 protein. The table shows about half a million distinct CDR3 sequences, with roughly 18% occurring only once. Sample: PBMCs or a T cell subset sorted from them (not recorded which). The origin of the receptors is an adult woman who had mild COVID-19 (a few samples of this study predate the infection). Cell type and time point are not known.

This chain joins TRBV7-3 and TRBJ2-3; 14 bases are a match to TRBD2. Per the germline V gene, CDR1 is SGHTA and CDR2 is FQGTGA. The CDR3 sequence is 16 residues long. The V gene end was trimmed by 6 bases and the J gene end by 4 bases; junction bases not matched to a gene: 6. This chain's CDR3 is CASSLGLAGESDTQYF. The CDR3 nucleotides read TGTGCCAGCAGTTTGGGACTAGCGGGAGAGTCAGATACGCAGTATTTT.

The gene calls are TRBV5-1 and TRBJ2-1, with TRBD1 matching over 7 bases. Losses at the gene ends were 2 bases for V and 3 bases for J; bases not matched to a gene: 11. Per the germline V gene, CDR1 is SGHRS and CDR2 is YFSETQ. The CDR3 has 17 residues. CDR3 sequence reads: CASSFENRGRNYNEQFF. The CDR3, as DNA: TGCGCCAGCAGCTTTGAAAACAGGGGACGGAACTACAATGAGCAGTTCTTC.

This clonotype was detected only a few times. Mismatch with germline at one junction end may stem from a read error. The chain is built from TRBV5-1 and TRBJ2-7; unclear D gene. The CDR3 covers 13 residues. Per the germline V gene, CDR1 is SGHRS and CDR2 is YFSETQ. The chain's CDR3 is CASSEAGSNEQYF. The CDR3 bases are TGCGCCAGCAGCGAGGCAGGCTCCAACGAGCAGTACTTC.

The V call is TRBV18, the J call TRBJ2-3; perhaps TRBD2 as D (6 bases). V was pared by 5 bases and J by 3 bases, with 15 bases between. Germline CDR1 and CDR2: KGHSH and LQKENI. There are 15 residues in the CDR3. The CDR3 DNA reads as TGTGCCAGCTCAACCACCCCTAGCGCGACAGATACGCAGTATTTT. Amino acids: CASSTTPSATDTQYF.

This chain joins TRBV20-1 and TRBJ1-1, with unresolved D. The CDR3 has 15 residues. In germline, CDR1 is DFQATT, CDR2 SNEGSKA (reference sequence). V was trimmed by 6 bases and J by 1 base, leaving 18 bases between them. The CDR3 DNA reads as TGCAGTGCCCCAGCGGACGGACGAAAGAACACTGAAGCTTTCTTT. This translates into CSAPADGRKNTEAFF.

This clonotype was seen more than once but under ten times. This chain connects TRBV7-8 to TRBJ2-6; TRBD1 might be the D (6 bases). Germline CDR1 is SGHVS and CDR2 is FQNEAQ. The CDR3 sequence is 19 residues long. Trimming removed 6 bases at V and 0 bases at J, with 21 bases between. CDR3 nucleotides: TGTGCCAGCAGACCCAGAACTACAGGGTTCTCCTCTGGGGCCAACGTCCTGACTTTC. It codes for CASRPRTTGFSSGANVLTF.

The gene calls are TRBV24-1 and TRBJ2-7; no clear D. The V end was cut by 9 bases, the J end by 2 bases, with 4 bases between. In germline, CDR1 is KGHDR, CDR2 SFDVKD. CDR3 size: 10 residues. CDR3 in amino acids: CATATYEQYF. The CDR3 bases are TGTGCCACCGCCACCTACGAGCAGTACTTC.

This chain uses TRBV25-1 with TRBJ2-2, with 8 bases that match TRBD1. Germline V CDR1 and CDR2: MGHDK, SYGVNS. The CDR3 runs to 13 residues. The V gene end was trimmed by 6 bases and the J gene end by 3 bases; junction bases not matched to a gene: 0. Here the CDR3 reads CASRTGDTGELFF. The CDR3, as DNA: TGTGCCAGCAGGACAGGGGACACCGGGGAGCTGTTTTTT.